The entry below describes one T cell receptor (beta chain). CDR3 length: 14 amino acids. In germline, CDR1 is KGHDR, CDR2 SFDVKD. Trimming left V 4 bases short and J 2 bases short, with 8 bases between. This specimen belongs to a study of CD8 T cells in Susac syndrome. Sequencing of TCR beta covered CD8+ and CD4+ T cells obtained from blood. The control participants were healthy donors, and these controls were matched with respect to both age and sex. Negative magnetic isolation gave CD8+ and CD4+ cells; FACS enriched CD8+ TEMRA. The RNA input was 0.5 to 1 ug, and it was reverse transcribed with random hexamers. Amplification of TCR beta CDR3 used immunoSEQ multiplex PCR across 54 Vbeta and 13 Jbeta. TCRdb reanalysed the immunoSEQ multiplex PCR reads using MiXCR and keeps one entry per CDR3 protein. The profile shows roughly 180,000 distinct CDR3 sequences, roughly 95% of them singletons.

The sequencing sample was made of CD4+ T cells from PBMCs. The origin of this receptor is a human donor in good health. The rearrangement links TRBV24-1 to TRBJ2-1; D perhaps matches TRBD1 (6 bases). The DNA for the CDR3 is TGTGCCACCAGTGACTACAGGGCCTACAATGAGCAGTTCTTC. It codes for CATSDYRAYNEQFF.